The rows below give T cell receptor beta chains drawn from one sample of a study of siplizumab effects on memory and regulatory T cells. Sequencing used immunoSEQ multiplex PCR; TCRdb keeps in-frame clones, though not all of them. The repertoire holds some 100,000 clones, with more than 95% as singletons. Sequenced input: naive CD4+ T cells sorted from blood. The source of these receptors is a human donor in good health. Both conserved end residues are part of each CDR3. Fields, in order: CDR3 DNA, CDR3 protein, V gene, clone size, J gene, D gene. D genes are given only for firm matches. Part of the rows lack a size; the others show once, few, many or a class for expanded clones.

DNA: TGTGCCAGTAGTATAGTGACAGGGGCCGAGCAGTACTTC; CDR3: CASSIVTGAEQYF; V: TRBV19; size: .; J: TRBJ2-7; D: TRBD1
DNA: TGTGCCAGCAGTGAAATGACCGGGACTGCGAAAGAGACCCAGTACTTC; CDR3: CASSEMTGTAKETQYF; V: TRBV2; size: .; J: TRBJ2-5; D: .
DNA: TGTGCCAGCAGCGGTGAGACTAGCGGCTACGAGCAGTACTTC; CDR3: CASSGETSGYEQYF; V: TRBV5-6; size: once; J: TRBJ2-7; D: TRBD2
DNA: TGTGCCAGCAGTGAAGGTCTACGGGGCGGTGAGCAGTTCTTC; CDR3: CASSEGLRGGEQFF; V: TRBV2; size: .; J: TRBJ2-1; D: .
DNA: TGTGCCAGCAGCCCCAGACTAGCGGCGAACACCGGGGAGCTGTTTTTT; CDR3: CASSPRLAANTGELFF; V: TRBV7-6; size: once; J: TRBJ2-2; D: TRBD2
DNA: TGTGCCAGCAGTGTTTCTATTCAGGGCTACGAGCAGTACTTC; CDR3: CASSVSIQGYEQYF; V: TRBV6-5; size: .; J: TRBJ2-7; D: .
DNA: TGTGCCATCGGGACAGTCGAACTCTACGAGCAGTACTTC; CDR3: CAIGTVELYEQYF; V: TRBV28; size: .; J: TRBJ2-7; D: TRBD1
DNA: TGTGCCAGCAGCCTAGGACAGGCCGAAAAACTGTTTTTT; CDR3: CASSLGQAEKLFF; V: TRBV7-2; size: .; J: TRBJ1-4; D: TRBD1
DNA: TGCAGTCAGGGGCGGGATACGCAGTATTTT; CDR3: CSQGRDTQYF; V: TRBV20-1; size: .; J: TRBJ2-3; D: .
DNA: TGTGCCAGCAGCCTAGGGGGGACAGGGGATCGTTCACCCCTCCACTTT; CDR3: CASSLGGTGDRSPLHF; V: TRBV7-9; size: .; J: TRBJ1-6; D: TRBD1
DNA: TGTGCCATCAGTGACTCGACAGGGGGCCGTGAGCAGTTCTTC; CDR3: CAISDSTGGREQFF; V: TRBV10-3; size: .; J: TRBJ2-1; D: TRBD1
DNA: TGCGCCAGCAGCCAAGCCCCCACTAGCGGGGTGGGGGGTTTCGGGGAGCTGTTTTTT; CDR3: CASSQAPTSGVGGFGELFF; V: TRBV4-3; size: .; J: TRBJ2-2; D: TRBD2
DNA: TGCGCCAGCAGCCAAGGATGGGGCAGGGCGGACATTCAGTACTTC; CDR3: CASSQGWGRADIQYF; V: TRBV4-1; size: .; J: TRBJ2-4; D: .
DNA: TGTGCCAGCAGCCAAGATCTCGGGGAGCCAAAGAACTATGGCTACACCTTC; CDR3: CASSQDLGEPKNYGYTF; V: TRBV4-2; size: .; J: TRBJ1-2; D: .
DNA: TGTGCCACCAGCAGTTACAATGAGCAGTTCTTC; CDR3: CATSSYNEQFF; V: TRBV15; size: .; J: TRBJ2-1; D: .
DNA: TGTGCCAGCTTACAGGGATTGAACACTGAAGCTTTCTTT; CDR3: CASLQGLNTEAFF; V: TRBV18; size: .; J: TRBJ1-1; D: .
DNA: TGTGCCAGCACTCGGGGGATAAGACCCCAGCATTTT; CDR3: CASTRGIRPQHF; V: TRBV6-1; size: .; J: TRBJ1-5; D: .
DNA: TGCGCCAGCAGCCAAGAAGAGTCGAGGGGTGAGACCCAGTACTTC; CDR3: CASSQEESRGETQYF; V: TRBV4-1; size: once; J: TRBJ2-5; D: .
DNA: TGTGCCATCAGTGAGAACGGACTAGTTGGACACAATGAGCAGTTCTTC; CDR3: CAISENGLVGHNEQFF; V: TRBV10-3; size: .; J: TRBJ2-1; D: TRBD2
DNA: TGTGCCAGCAGCCTACAACAGGCGAACACTGAAGCTTTCTTT; CDR3: CASSLQQANTEAFF; V: TRBV5-4; size: .; J: TRBJ1-1; D: .
DNA: TGCGCCAGCAGCTCCCGACAGGGCGAGCAGTACTTC; CDR3: CASSSRQGEQYF; V: TRBV5-1; size: .; J: TRBJ2-7; D: TRBD1
DNA: TGTGCCAGCAGTACTCCCCACAGGATCTTGTCCGTCCTGACTTTC; CDR3: CASSTPHRILSVLTF; V: TRBV2; size: .; J: TRBJ2-6; D: .